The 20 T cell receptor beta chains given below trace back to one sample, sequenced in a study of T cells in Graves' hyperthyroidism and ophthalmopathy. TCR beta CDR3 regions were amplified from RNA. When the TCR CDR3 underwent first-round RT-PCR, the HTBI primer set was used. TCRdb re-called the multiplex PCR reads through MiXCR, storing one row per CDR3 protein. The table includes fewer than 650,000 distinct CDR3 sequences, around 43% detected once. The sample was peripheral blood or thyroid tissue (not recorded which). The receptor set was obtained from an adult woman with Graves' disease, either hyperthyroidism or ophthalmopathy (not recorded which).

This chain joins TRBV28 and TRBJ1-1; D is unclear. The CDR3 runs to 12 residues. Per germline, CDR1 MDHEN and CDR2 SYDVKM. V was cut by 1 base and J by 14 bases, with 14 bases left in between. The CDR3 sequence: CASSLYRSVSFF. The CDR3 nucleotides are TGTGCCAGCAGTTTATACCGCTCGGTAAGCTTCTTT.

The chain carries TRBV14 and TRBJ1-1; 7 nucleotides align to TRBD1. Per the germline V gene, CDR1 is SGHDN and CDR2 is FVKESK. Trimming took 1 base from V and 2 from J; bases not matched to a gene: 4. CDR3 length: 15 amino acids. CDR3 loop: CASSQVQGLNTEAFF. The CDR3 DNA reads TGTGCCAGCAGCCAAGTACAGGGGTTAAACACTGAAGCTTTCTTT. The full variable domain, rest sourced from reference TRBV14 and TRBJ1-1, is EAGVTQFPSHSVIEKGQTVTLRCDPISGHDNLYWYRRVMGKEIKFLLHFVKESKQDESGMPNNRFLAERTGGTYSTLKVQPAELEDSGVYFCASSQVQGLNTEAFFGQGTRLTVV.

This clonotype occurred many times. The CDR3 here is CASSQQANTGELFF. The CDR3 DNA reads TGTGCCAGCAGCCAACAGGCCAACACCGGGGAGCTGTTTTTT. This chain connects TRBV6-4 to TRBJ2-2, with D possibly matching TRBD1 (5 bases). Trimming removed 6 bases from V and 2 bases from J, with 10 bases in between. The CDR3 covers 14 residues. Germline V gene sequence: CDR1 MRHNA, CDR2 SNTAGT.

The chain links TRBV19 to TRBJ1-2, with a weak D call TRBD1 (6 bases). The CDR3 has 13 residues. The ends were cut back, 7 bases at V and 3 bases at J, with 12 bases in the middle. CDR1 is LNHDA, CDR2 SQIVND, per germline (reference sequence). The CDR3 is CASMGAPHYGYTF. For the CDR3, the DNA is TGTGCCAGTATGGGGGCCCCCCACTATGGCTACACCTTC. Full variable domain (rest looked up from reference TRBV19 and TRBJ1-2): DGGITQSPKYLFRKEGQNVTLSCEQNLNHDAMYWYRQDPGQGLRLIYYSQIVNDFQKGDIAEGYSVSREKKESFPLTVTSAQKNPTAFYLCASMGAPHYGYTFGSGTRLTVV.

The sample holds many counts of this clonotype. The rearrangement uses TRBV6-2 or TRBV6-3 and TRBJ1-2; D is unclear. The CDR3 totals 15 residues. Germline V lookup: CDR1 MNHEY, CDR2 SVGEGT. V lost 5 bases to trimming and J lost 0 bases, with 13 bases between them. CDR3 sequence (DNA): TGTGCCAGCAGTCAAAGACACTCTTCTAACTATGGCTACACCTTC. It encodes CASSQRHSSNYGYTF.

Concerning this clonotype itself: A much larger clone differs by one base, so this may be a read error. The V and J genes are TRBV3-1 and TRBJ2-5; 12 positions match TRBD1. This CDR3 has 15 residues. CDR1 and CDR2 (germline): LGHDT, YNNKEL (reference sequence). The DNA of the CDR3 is TGTGTCAGCAGCCCCGGGACAGGGGGCGGAGAGACCCAGTACTTC. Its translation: CVSSPGTGGGETQYF.

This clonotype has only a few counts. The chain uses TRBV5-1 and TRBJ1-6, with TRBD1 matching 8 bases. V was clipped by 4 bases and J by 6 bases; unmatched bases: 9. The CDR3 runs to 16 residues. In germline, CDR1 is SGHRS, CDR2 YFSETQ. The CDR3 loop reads CASSARTGTINSPLHF. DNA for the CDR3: TGCGCCAGCAGCGCCAGGACAGGGACGATTAATTCACCCCTCCACTTT.

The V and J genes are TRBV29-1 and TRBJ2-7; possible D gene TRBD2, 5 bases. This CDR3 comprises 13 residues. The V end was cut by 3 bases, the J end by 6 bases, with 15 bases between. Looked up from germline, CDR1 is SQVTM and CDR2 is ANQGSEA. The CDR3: CSVDEGGPAEQYF. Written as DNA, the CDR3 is TGCAGCGTTGACGAGGGCGGTCCTGCCGAGCAGTACTTC.

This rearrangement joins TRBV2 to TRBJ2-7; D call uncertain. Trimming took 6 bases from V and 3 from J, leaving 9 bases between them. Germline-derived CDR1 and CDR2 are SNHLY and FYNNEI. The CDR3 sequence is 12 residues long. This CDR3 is CASRSVNYEQYF. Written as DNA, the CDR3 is TGTGCCAGCAGGTCGGTAAACTACGAGCAGTACTTC.

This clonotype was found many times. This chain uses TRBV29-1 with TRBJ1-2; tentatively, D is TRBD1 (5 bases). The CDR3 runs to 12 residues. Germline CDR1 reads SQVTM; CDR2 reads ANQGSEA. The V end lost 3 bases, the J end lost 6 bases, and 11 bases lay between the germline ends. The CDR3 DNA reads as TGCAGCGTTGAGAAGGGGTTACATGGCTACACCTTC. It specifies CSVEKGLHGYTF.

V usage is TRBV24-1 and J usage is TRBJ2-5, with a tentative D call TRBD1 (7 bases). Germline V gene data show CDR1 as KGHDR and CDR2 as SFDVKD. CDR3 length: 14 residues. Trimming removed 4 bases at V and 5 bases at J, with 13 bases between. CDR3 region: CATSEGGGEETQYF. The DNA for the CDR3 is TGTGCCACCAGTGAAGGAGGGGGCGAGGAGACCCAGTACTTC.

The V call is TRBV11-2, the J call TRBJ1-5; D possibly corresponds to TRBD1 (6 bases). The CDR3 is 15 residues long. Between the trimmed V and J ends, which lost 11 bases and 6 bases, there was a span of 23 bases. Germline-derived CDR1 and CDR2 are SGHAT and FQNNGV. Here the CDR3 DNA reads TGTGCCTGGAGTGTACCCCCAGGGGTGGGTCAGCCCCAGCATTTT. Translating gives CAWSVPPGVGQPQHF.

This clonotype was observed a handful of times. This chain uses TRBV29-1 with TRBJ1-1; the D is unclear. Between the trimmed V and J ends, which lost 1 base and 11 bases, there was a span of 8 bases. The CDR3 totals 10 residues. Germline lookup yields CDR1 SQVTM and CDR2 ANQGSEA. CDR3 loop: CSVEGGGAFF. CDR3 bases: TGCAGCGTTGAAGGGGGTGGGGCTTTCTTT.

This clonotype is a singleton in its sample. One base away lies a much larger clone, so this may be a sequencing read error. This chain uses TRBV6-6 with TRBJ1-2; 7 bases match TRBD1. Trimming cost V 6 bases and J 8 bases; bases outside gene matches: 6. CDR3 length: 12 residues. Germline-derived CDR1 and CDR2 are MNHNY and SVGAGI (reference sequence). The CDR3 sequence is CASRSAGGGYTF. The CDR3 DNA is TGTGCCAGCAGGTCGGCAGGGGGAGGCTACACCTTC.

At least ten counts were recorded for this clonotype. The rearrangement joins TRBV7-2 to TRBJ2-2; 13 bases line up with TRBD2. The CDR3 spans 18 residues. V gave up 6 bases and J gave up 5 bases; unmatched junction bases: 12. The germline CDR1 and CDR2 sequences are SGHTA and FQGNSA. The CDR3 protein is CASSFIPGLAGHTGELFF. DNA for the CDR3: TGTGCCAGCAGTTTTATCCCGGGACTAGCGGGACATACCGGGGAGCTGTTTTTT.

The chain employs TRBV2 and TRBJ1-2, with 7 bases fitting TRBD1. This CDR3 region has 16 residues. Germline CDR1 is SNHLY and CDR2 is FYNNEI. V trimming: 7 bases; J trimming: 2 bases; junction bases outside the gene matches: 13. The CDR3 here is CASTAWGKGANYGYTF. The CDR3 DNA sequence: TGTGCCAGCACGGCCTGGGGAAAGGGGGCAAACTATGGCTACACCTTC.

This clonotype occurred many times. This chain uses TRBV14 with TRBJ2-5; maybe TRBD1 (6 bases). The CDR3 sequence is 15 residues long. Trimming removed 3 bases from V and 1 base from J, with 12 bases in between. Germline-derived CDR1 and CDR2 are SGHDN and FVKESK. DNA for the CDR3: TGTGCCAGCAGCCATCGGACAGTCATCCAAGAGACCCAGTACTTC. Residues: CASSHRTVIQETQYF.

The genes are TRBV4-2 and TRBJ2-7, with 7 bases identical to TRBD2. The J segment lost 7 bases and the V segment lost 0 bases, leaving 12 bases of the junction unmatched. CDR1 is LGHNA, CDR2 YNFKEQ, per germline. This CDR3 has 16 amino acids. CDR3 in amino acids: CASSQELRRRGEEQYF. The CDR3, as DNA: TGTGCCAGCAGCCAAGAGCTCCGGCGCCGGGGGGAAGAGCAGTACTTC.

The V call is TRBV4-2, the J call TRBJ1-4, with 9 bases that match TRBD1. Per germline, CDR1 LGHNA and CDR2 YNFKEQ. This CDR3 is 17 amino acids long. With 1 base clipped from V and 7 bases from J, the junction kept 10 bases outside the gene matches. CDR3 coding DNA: TGTGCCAGCAGCCAAGTATTTGGGACAGGGAGAGGTGAAAAACTGTTTTTT. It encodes CASSQVFGTGRGEKLFF.

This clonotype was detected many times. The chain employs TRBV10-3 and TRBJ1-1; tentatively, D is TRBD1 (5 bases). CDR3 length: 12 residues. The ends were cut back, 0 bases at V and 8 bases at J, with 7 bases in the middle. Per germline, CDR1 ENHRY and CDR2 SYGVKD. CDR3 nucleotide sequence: TGTGCCATCAGTGAGTCTTGGACAGAAGCTTTCTTT. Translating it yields CAISESWTEAFF.